These 27 T cell receptor beta chains share one sample of origin, sequenced in a study of beta chain features in type 1 diabetes. Reverse transcribing all isolated RNA meant expressed TCRB transcripts were sequenced. Assay used: immunoSEQ multiplex PCR; TCRdb lists only in-frame clones, some missing. The data show a few hundred thousand clones, about 16% seen once. Material: naive CD4+ T cells from blood. The receptors shown here come from a woman under 30 in good health.

Only a few counts were recorded for this clone. This rearrangement joins TRBV7-2 to TRBJ2-7; TRBD2 aligns across 7 bases. The V segment lost 2 bases and the J segment 4 bases; nucleotides outside the gene matches: 5. Germline assignment: CDR1 SGHTA and CDR2 FQGNSA. The CDR3 runs 14 residues. The CDR3 reads CASSLTGEGYEQYF. In DNA form, the CDR3 reads TGTGCCAGCAGCTTAACGGGGGAGGGGTACGAGCAGTACTTC.

J is TRBJ2-5 and V is TRBV14, with TRBD2 matching over 10 bases. CDR1 is SGHDN and CDR2 is FVKESK in the germline V gene. This CDR3 has 15 amino acids. Germline trimming cut 4 bases from V and 1 base from J; bases unmatched to any gene: 3. The CDR3 spells CASSPVAGGQETQYF. The CDR3 coding sequence is TGTGCCAGCAGCCCCGTAGCGGGAGGCCAAGAGACCCAGTACTTC.

In this sample, this clone turned up a few times. CDR3 bases: TGCGCCAGCAGCTTGATCACAGGGGTTGGGACCTACGAGCAGTACTTC. Translation gives CASSLITGVGTYEQYF. The J gene is TRBJ2-7, the V gene TRBV5-1; 7 bases agree with TRBD1. The germline V gene has CDR1 SGHRS and CDR2 YFSETQ. V gave up 1 base and J gave up 2 bases; unmatched junction bases: 9. The CDR3 spans 16 residues. The entire variable domain, with the rest obtained from reference TRBV5-1 and TRBJ2-7, is as follows: KAGVTQTPRYLIKTRGQQVTLSCSPISGHRSVSWYQQTPGQGLQFLFEYFSETQRNKGNFPGRFSGRQFSNSRSEMNVSTLELGDSALYLCASSLITGVGTYEQYFGPGTRLTVT.

This clone was found a few times. The gene calls are TRBV19 and TRBJ2-1; 8 bases are shared with TRBD2. The CDR3 consists of 15 residues. The V gene end was trimmed by 4 bases and the J gene end by 7 bases; junction bases not matched to a gene: 9. Germline V gene lookup returns CDR1 LNHDA and CDR2 SQIVND (reference sequence). The CDR3 protein is CASSRPSGSRNEQFF. The CDR3 DNA reads TGTGCCAGTAGTAGGCCGAGCGGGAGTCGGAATGAGCAGTTCTTC.

The CDR3: CASSIRERATQYF. The CDR3 DNA reads TGTGCCAGTAGTATCAGGGAGCGGGCGACCCAGTACTTC. The rearrangement joins TRBV19 to TRBJ2-5, with a possible D match to TRBD2 (6 bases). Trimming pared 3 bases from V and 7 bases from J, leaving 12 bases between. Germline-derived CDR1 and CDR2 are LNHDA and SQIVND (reference sequence). This CDR3 comprises 13 residues. Using reference TRBV19 and TRBJ2-5 for the parts outside the CDR3, the full variable domain is DGGITQSPKYLFRKEGQNVTLSCEQNLNHDAMYWYRQDPGQGLRLIYYSQIVNDFQKGDIAEGYSVSREKKESFPLTVTSAQKNPTAFYLCASSIRERATQYFGPGTRLLVL.

This clone was picked up a small number of times. The V call is TRBV9, the J call TRBJ2-5, with 8 bases aligning to TRBD2. This CDR3 has 15 amino acids. Germline V lookup: CDR1 SGDLS, CDR2 YYNGEE. The V segment lost 3 bases and the J segment 0 bases; nucleotides outside the gene matches: 4. The DNA for the CDR3 is TGTGCCAGCAGCGCTAGCGGGCTGTACCAAGAGACCCAGTACTTC. It is translated as CASSASGLYQETQYF.

This chain uses TRBV15 with TRBJ1-4; TRBD1 is a possible D gene (5 bases). The CDR3 runs 12 residues. The germline gives CDR1 LNHNV, CDR2 YYDKDF (reference sequence). V was cut by 0 bases and J by 14 bases, with 10 bases left in between. In nucleotides, the CDR3 is TGTGCCACCAGCAGAGATTTCAGGGCCCTGTTTTTT. It is translated as CATSRDFRALFF.

This clone was detected only a few times. This chain joins TRBV30 and TRBJ2-7; 13 bases are a match to TRBD2. Looked up from germline, CDR1 is GTSNPN and CDR2 is SVGIG (reference sequence). The CDR3 is 17 residues long. V shed 5 bases, J shed 3 bases, and the junction held 13 bases outside the gene matches. The CDR3, as DNA: TGTGCCTGGCAATTCCCCGGGACTAGCGGGACCCTCTACGAGCAGTACTTC. This gives the protein CAWQFPGTSGTLYEQYF.

The genes are TRBV11-2 and TRBJ2-5; D call uncertain. V was clipped by 5 bases and J by 2 bases, with 3 bases between them. The CDR3 is 11 amino acids. Germline CDR1 reads SGHAT; CDR2 reads FQNNGV. CDR3: CASSTQETQYF. DNA for the CDR3: TGTGCCAGCAGCACTCAAGAGACCCAGTACTTC.

This clone was recorded a few times. The rearrangement joins TRBV29-1 to TRBJ2-2, with a possible D match to TRBD1 (5 bases). Per the germline V gene, CDR1 is SQVTM and CDR2 is ANQGSEA. V gave up 4 bases and J gave up 3 bases, with 12 bases separating them. The CDR3 is 14 amino acids. The CDR3 nucleotides are TGCAGCGTTGGTTCGGGCAGGGACACCGGGGAGCTGTTTTTT. Translating it yields CSVGSGRDTGELFF.

There are a few counts of this clone. V gene TRBV2 combines with J gene TRBJ1-4; the D is unclear. Germline V gene lookup returns CDR1 SNHLY and CDR2 FYNNEI. Trimming cost V 4 bases and J 8 bases, with 17 bases left between them. CDR3 length: 15 amino acids. CDR3 residues: CASSVRRDGPEKLFF. For the CDR3, the DNA is TGTGCCAGCAGTGTTAGGAGAGACGGCCCGGAAAAACTGTTTTTT.

The chain joins TRBV7-3 to TRBJ1-5; D is unclear. V lost 4 bases and J 9 bases, leaving 10 bases between the germline ends. CDR1 SGHTA and CDR2 FQGTGA come from the germline V gene. The CDR3 contains 12 residues. The CDR3 loop reads CASSSPRGPQHF. The CDR3 nucleotides are TGTGCCAGCAGCTCACCTCGCGGGCCCCAGCATTTT.

The chain couples TRBV28 to TRBJ2-7, with TRBD1 matching 7 bases. The germline gives CDR1 MDHEN, CDR2 SYDVKM. V lost 7 bases to trimming and J lost 2 bases; unmatched junction nucleotides: 8. This CDR3 contains 14 residues. The CDR3 is CASTNRGTAYEQYF. The CDR3 DNA sequence: TGTGCCAGCACCAATAGGGGGACAGCCTACGAGCAGTACTTC. The variable domain in full, with the rest retrieved from reference TRBV28 and TRBJ2-7, is DVKVTQSSRYLVKRTGEKVFLECVQDMDHENMFWYRQDPGLGLRLIYFSYDVKMKEKGDIPEGYSVSREKKERFSLILESASTNQTSMYLCASTNRGTAYEQYFGPGTRLTVT.

V usage is TRBV29-1 and J usage is TRBJ2-7; TRBD2 matches 8 bases. The CDR3 totals 14 residues. The germline V gene has CDR1 SQVTM and CDR2 ANQGSEA. With V trimmed by 0 bases and J by 7 bases, 8 bases remained unmatched. CDR3 DNA sequence: TGCAGCGTTGAAGAAAGCGGGAGATTGGGTGAGCAGTACTTC. The encoded protein is CSVEESGRLGEQYF.

There are a few counts of this clone. The chain employs TRBV15 and TRBJ2-2, with a weak D call TRBD2 (6 bases). The CDR3 length is 14 residues. V lost 1 base to trimming and J lost 6 bases, with 9 bases between them. From germline, CDR1 is LNHNV and CDR2 YYDKDF (reference sequence). As DNA, the CDR3 is TGTGCCACCAGCAGAGCGGGGGTATCCGGGGAGCTGTTTTTT. Amino acids: CATSRAGVSGELFF.

The chain combines TRBV12-5 with TRBJ1-1, with D perhaps matching TRBD1 (6 bases). Germline loops: CDR1 LGHNT, CDR2 FRNRAP. Deletions cut 6 bases from V and 8 bases from J, with 19 bases between. CDR3 size: 14 residues. In DNA form, the CDR3 reads TGTGCTAGTGGACGGGACACCCTCTTTTCGGAAGCTTTCTTT. Its translation: CASGRDTLFSEAFF. Looking up the rest from reference TRBV12-5 and TRBJ1-1 gives the full variable domain: DARVTQTPRHKVTEMGQEVTMRCQPILGHNTVFWYRQTMMQGLELLAYFRNRAPLDDSGMPKDRFSAEMPDATLATLKIQPSEPRDSAVYFCASGRDTLFSEAFFGQGTRLTVV.

This clone was detected only a few times. The chain recombines TRBV2 with TRBJ2-3; TRBD1 agrees at 9 bases. The germline gives CDR1 SNHLY, CDR2 FYNNEI. Trimming removed 7 bases from V and 5 bases from J; junction bases left unmatched: 10. The CDR3 runs to 15 residues. CDR3 DNA sequence: TGTGCCAGCACCTGGACAGGGGCAAACGTAGATACGCAGTATTTT. Amino acids: CASTWTGANVDTQYF.

The gene calls are TRBV5-1 and TRBJ2-5; 7 bases are shared with TRBD1. CDR1 SGHRS and CDR2 YFSETQ come from the germline V gene. Unmatched junction bases numbered 10, after V lost 4 bases and J lost 4 bases. The CDR3 loop spans 15 amino acids. CDR3 in amino acids: CASSPMTGMGETQYF. The CDR3 nucleotides read TGCGCCAGCAGCCCAATGACAGGGATGGGAGAGACCCAGTACTTC.

Concerning this clone: This sample includes further DNA sequences coding for the same CDR3. The chain carries TRBV29-1 and TRBJ1-1; D remains ambiguous. CDR1 is SQVTM and CDR2 is ANQGSEA in the germline V gene. With 1 base removed from V and 4 bases from J, the gap between germline ends came to 10 bases. The CDR3 length is 13 residues. This CDR3 is CSVEAGAGTEAFF. In DNA, the CDR3 is TGCAGCGTTGAAGCTGGAGCGGGCACTGAAGCTTTCTTT.

This clone has only a few counts. J is TRBJ2-5 and V is TRBV11-3; 9 bases are a match to TRBD1. The trim removed 5 bases at V and 9 bases at J, leaving 13 bases unmatched. This CDR3 region has 15 residues. Germline V CDR1 and CDR2: SGHNT, YENEEA. Written as DNA, the CDR3 is TGTGCCAGCAGCCAAAGGACAGGGGAGAGGGGGGCCCAGTACTTC. Amino acid sequence: CASSQRTGERGAQYF. Variable domain in full (rest from reference TRBV11-3 and TRBJ2-5): EAGVVQSPRYKIIEKKQPVAFWCNPISGHNTLYWYLQNLGQGPELLIRYENEEAVDDSQLPKDRFSAERLKGVDSTLKIQPAELGDSAVYLCASSQRTGERGAQYFGPGTRLLVL.

There are a few counts of this clone. The chain is built from TRBV30 and TRBJ2-3; 10 bases are shared with TRBD2. The CDR3 is 18 residues long. Germline V gene data show CDR1 as GTSNPN and CDR2 as SVGIG (reference sequence). Trimming cost V 2 bases and J 3 bases; bases outside gene matches: 14. The CDR3 sequence is CAWSRNRLAGVGTDTQYF. The CDR3 DNA follows: TGTGCCTGGAGTAGAAATAGGCTAGCGGGAGTCGGAACAGATACGCAGTATTTT.

This clone was seen a handful of times. This chain joins TRBV11-2 and TRBJ2-1, with TRBD2 identical over 12 bases. Germline V CDR1 and CDR2: SGHAT, FQNNGV. The CDR3 runs to 17 residues. Trimming cost V 4 bases and J 1 base; bases outside gene matches: 5. The CDR3 bases are TGTGCCAGCAGCTCCAGACTAGCGGGAGTGTCCTACAATGAGCAGTTCTTC. The encoded protein is CASSSRLAGVSYNEQFF.

The gene calls are TRBV25-1 and TRBJ1-1; 7 bases align to TRBD1. Germline CDR1 and CDR2: MGHDK and SYGVNS. The CDR3 is 14 amino acids. Losses at the gene ends were 4 bases for V and 4 bases for J; bases not matched to a gene: 6. The CDR3 nucleotides read TGTGCCAGCAGTGTCAACAGGGGTCGCACTGAAGCTTTCTTT. Its protein product is CASSVNRGRTEAFF.

This clone was seen a few times. The chain combines TRBV15 with TRBJ2-1; 7 bases align to TRBD1. The CDR3 consists of 15 residues. With V trimmed by 1 base and J by 8 bases, 8 bases remained unmatched. Germline V gene data show CDR1 as LNHNV and CDR2 as YYDKDF (reference sequence). The CDR3 loop is CATSRAQGVRDEQFF. CDR3 in DNA: TGTGCCACCAGCAGAGCGCAGGGGGTCAGGGATGAGCAGTTCTTC.

V usage is TRBV9 and J usage is TRBJ2-7, with D hard to call. The CDR3 totals 15 residues. CDR1 and CDR2 from the germline V gene are SGDLS and YYNGEE. V was clipped by 5 bases and J by 5 bases, with 20 bases between them. This chain's CDR3 is CASSLSANAVDEQYF. For the CDR3, the DNA is TGTGCCAGCAGTCTTTCGGCCAACGCGGTGGACGAGCAGTACTTC. Combining the CDR3 with reference TRBV9 and TRBJ2-7 gives the whole variable domain DSGVTQTPKHLITATGQRVTLRCSPRSGDLSVYWYQQSLDQGLQFLIQYYNGEERAKGNILERFSAQQFPDLHSELNLSSLELGDSALYFCASSLSANAVDEQYFGPGTRLTVT.

This clone was recorded a few times. The V gene is TRBV9, the J gene TRBJ2-3; possible D gene TRBD1, 7 bases. Germline CDR1 and CDR2: SGDLS and YYNGEE. This CDR3 has 14 amino acids. The germline V and J ends were trimmed by 4 bases and 4 bases, with 13 bases remaining between them. The CDR3 DNA reads TGTGCCAGCAGCCAGGGGGGTAGCGCAGATACGCAGTATTTT. As protein: CASSQGGSADTQYF.

With respect to this clone: The sample contains more than one DNA sequence encoding this CDR3. The chain uses TRBV7-2 and TRBJ2-5; 10 nucleotides line up with TRBD2. Per germline, CDR1 SGHTA and CDR2 FQGNSA. The J segment lost 4 bases and the V segment lost 2 bases, leaving 4 bases of the junction unmatched. The CDR3 extends over 15 amino acids. The CDR3 sequence is CASSLLAGVGETQYF. Here the CDR3 DNA reads TGTGCCAGCAGCTTACTAGCGGGAGTTGGAGAGACCCAGTACTTC. The complete variable domain, with remaining parts taken from reference TRBV7-2 and TRBJ2-5, reads GAGVSQSPSNKVTEKGKDVELRCDPISGHTALYWYRQSLGQGLEFLIYFQGNSAPDKSGLPSDRFSAERTGGSVSTLTIQRTQQEDSAVYLCASSLLAGVGETQYFGPGTRLLVL.